This T cell receptor beta chain was identified during a study of cytomegalovirus exposure and HLA in healthy donors. Study-wide results and caveats: Reportedly, a later analysis found an Asian-associated ancestry cluster had fewer N-insertions than the approximately 700-donor mean. Analysis was carried out at a later point, and it linked a missense DCLRE1C variant to TCR beta V- and J-gene trimming.

Of note for this clone: Antigen unknown.

The V and J ends lost 8 bases and 0 bases respectively, with 14 bases between them. This CDR3 contains 16 residues. CDR1 and CDR2 (germline): PRHDT, FYEKMQ (reference sequence). Amplification used 60 Vbeta primers and 13 Jbeta primers. Repertoires were generated with immunoSEQ multiplex PCR, while TCRdb's copy carries only in-frame clones and drops some. The data contain 140,000 to 150,000 clones, around 84% of them singletons. The V and J genes are TRBV13 and TRBJ1-6; D is unresolved. The sample comprised PBMCs. The receptor's source is a boy younger than 10 in good health and CMV-seronegative. The CDR3 bases are TGTGCCAGCTCGCTAAGAGGTAGCTCCTATAATTCACCCCTCCACTTT. Translating it yields CASSLRGSSYNSPLHF.